This record covers a single TCR beta chain. This entry belongs to a study of blood T cells in healthy people across ages. Through a sample-barcoded 5' primer and a J-beta primer mix, a second PCR was run for roughly 7 to 11 cycles. Via MiXCR, TCRdb re-called the 5' RACE reads, giving one row per CDR3 protein. The top ten clones hold less than 15% of a sample with about a million distinct CDR3 sequences, less than 45% of them seen once. V was cut by 5 bases and J by 0 bases, with 17 bases left in between. This CDR3 has 16 amino acids. Germline CDR1 and CDR2: SGHVS and FQNEAQ. This chain links TRBV7-8 with TRBJ2-7; a weak D match, TRBD1 (6 bases). The sequencing sample was made of blood. The source of this sequence is a man aged 18 to 29 in good health. CDR3 DNA: TGTGCCAGCAGCCAAGAAGGGACACCGAGCTCCTACGAGCAGTACTTC. Amino acid sequence: CASSQEGTPSSYEQYF.